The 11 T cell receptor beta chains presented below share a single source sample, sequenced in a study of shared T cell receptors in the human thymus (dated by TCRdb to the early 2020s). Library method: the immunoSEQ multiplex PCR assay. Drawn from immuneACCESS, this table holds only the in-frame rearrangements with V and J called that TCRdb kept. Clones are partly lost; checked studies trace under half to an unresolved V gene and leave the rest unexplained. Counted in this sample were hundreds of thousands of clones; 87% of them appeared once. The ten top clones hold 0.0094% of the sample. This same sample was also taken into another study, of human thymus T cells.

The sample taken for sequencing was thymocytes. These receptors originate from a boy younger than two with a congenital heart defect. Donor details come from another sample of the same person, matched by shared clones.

The CDR3 loop reads CASSITGTSARDYNEQFF. The CDR3 DNA reads as TGCGCCAGCAGCATCACGGGCACTAGCGCACGGGATTACAATGAGCAGTTCTTC. V and J are TRBV5-1 and TRBJ2-1; 7 bases are shared with TRBD2. The junction had 17 bases not matched to a gene; V was cut back by 4 bases and J by 4 bases. The CDR3 runs to 18 residues. Germline V gene lookup returns CDR1 SGHRS and CDR2 YFSETQ.

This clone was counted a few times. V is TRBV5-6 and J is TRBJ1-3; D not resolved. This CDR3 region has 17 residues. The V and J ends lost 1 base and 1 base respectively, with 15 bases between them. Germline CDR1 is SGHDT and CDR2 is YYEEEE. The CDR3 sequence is CASSLRPTLRSGNTIYF. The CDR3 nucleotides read TGTGCCAGCAGCTTGCGCCCCACCCTCAGGTCTGGAAACACCATATATTTT.

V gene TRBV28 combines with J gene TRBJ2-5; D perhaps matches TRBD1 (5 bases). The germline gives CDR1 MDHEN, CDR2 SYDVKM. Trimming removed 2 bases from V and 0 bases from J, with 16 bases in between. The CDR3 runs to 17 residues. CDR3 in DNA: TGTGCCAGCAGTTTAATAGGGGTAGGGTCTCACCAAGAGACCCAGTACTTC. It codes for CASSLIGVGSHQETQYF.

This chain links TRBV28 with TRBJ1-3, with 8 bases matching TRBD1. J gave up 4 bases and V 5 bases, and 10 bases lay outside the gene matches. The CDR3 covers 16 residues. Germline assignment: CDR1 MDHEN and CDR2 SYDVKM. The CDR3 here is CASSGRTGMYGNTIYF. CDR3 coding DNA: TGTGCCAGCAGTGGAAGGACAGGGATGTACGGAAACACCATATATTTT.

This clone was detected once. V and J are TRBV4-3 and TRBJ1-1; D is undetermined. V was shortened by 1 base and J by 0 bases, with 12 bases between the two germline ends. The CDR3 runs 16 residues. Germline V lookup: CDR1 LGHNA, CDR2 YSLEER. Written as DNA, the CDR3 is TGCGCCAGCAGCCAAGTGTGGATTGAGGTGAACACTGAAGCTTTCTTT. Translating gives CASSQVWIEVNTEAFF.

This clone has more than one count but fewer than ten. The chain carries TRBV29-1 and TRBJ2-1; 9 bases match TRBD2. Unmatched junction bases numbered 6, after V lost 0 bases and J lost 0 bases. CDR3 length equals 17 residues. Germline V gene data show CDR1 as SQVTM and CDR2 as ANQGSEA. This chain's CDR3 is CSVEDSGTSSSYNEQFF. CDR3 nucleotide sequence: TGCAGCGTTGAAGATTCCGGGACTAGCAGCTCCTACAATGAGCAGTTCTTC.

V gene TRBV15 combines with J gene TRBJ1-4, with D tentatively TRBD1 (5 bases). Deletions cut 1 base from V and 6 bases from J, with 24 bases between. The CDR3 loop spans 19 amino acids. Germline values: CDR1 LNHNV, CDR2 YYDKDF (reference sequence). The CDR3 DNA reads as TGTGCCACCAGCAGAGTCTGGCCTGGAGTCGGGGGGTGGTATGAAAAACTGTTTTTT. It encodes CATSRVWPGVGGWYEKLFF.

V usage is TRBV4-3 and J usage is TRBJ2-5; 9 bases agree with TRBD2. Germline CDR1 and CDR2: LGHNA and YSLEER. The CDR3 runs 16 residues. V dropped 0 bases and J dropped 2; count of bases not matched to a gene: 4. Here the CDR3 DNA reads TGCGCCAGCAGCCAAGAAAGGACTAGCGCACAAGAGACCCAGTACTTC. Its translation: CASSQERTSAQETQYF.

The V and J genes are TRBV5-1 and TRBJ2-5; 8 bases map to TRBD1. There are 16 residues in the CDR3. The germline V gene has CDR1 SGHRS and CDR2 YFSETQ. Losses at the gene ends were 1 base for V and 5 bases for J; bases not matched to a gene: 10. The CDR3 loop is CASSLSPRQGRETQYF. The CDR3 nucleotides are TGCGCCAGCAGCTTGTCCCCACGACAGGGGCGGGAGACCCAGTACTTC.

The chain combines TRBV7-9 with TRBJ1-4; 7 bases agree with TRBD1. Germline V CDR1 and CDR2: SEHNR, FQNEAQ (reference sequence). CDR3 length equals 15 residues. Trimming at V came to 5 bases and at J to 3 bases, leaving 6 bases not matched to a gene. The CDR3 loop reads CASSLHRGANEKLFF. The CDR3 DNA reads TGTGCCAGCAGCCTACACAGGGGCGCTAATGAAAAACTGTTTTTT.

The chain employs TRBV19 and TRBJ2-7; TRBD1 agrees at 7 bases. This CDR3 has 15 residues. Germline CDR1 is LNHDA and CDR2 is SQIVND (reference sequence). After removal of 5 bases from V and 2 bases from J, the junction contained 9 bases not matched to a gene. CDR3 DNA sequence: TGTGCCAGTAGTCATATCCAGGGGGATACCTACGAGCAGTACTTC. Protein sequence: CASSHIQGDTYEQYF.